This is a list of T cell receptor beta chains from one sample in a study of technical replicates of blood from a few donors. Sequencing used immunoSEQ multiplex PCR; TCRdb keeps in-frame clones, though not all of them. The sample records 85,000 to 100,000 clones, approximately 93% being singletons. Sequenced material: T cells isolated from PBMCs. The receptor source for this set is a human donor in good health. The CDR3 runs from the conserved cysteine through the conserved F or W. A D gene is named only where the DNA matches it firmly. The size entry is marked missing in some rows and otherwise reads once, few, many or a size class.

j_call d_call clone_size v_call cdr3_nt cdr3_aa
TRBJ1-2 . . TRBV10-3 TGTGCCATCAGTGTTCTCAAGCAGGGTATAGGCTATGGCTACACCTTC CAISVLKQGIGYGYTF
TRBJ2-7 TRBD1 once TRBV7-3 TGTGCCAGCAGCTTTGACAGGGGGATCCCCTACGAGCAGTACTTC CASSFDRGIPYEQYF
TRBJ1-1 TRBD1 . TRBV5-1 TGCGCCAGCAGCTTGGTCCGGGACAGGGCCCTGAACACTGAAGCTTTCTTT CASSLVRDRALNTEAFF
TRBJ1-5 . . TRBV9 TGTGCCAGCAGCGTAGATGGGGGGGCGGGCAATCAGCCCCAGCATTTT CASSVDGGAGNQPQHF
TRBJ2-3 TRBD1 . TRBV28 TGTGCCAGCACAAGACAGGGGAAGGATACGCAGTATTTT CASTRQGKDTQYF
TRBJ1-3 . . TRBV4-1 TGCGCCAGCACTCACCTCGACTATAAACCCGGAAACACCATATATTTT CASTHLDYKPGNTIYF
TRBJ2-3 . . TRBV28 TGTGCCAGCAGTTTCCTTTCGGGTACAGATACGCAGTATTTT CASSFLSGTDTQYF
TRBJ2-7 TRBD1 . TRBV9 TGTGCCAGCAGCTCCCGGACAGGTACCTACGAGCAGTACTTC CASSSRTGTYEQYF
TRBJ1-2 . once TRBV18 TGTGCCAGCTCACGCTACCTGACAGAGGATGGCTACACCTTC CASSRYLTEDGYTF
TRBJ2-1 TRBD2 . TRBV11-2 TGTGCCAGCAGCATGGCCTTCCCGGGACTAGCGGACAATGAGCAGTTCTTC CASSMAFPGLADNEQFF
TRBJ2-1 . once TRBV10-2 TGCGCCAGCAGTGCGACAGAGATAACATATCATGAGCAGTTCTTC CASSATEITYHEQFF
TRBJ1-3 TRBD1 . TRBV6-1 TGTGCCAGCAGTGAATGGGGATCCGACAGGGGGCAGTCTTATGGAAACACCATATATTTT CASSEWGSDRGQSYGNTIYF
TRBJ1-3 TRBD1 few TRBV7-9 TGTGCCAGCAGCCGAAGCTTGGACAGGGTGGGGGGAAACACCATATATTTT CASSRSLDRVGGNTIYF
TRBJ1-2 TRBD1 . TRBV28 TGTGCCAGCAGTTCGAAAGACAGGGCGTATACTAACTATGGCTACACCTTC CASSSKDRAYTNYGYTF
TRBJ2-7 TRBD2 . TRBV15 TGTGCCACCAGCAGAGGGCGAACGGGGGGAACCTACGAGCAGTACTTC CATSRGRTGGTYEQYF
TRBJ2-3 . . TRBV4-2 TGTGCCAGCAGCCAGCAGAACCCCAGGGATACGCAGTATTTT CASSQQNPRDTQYF
TRBJ1-1 TRBD1 . TRBV7-3 TGTGCCAGCACCCTGAACAGGGGCACTGAAGCTTTCTTT CASTLNRGTEAFF
TRBJ1-3 TRBD1 medium-sized TRBV5-8 TGTGCCAGCAGTTTCGACAGGGGAAGCGGGACTGGAAACACCATATATTTT CASSFDRGSGTGNTIYF
TRBJ2-3 TRBD2 . TRBV7-9 TGTGCCAGCAGCGGTCCAAGAGCGGGGGACACAGATACGCAGTATTTT CASSGPRAGDTDTQYF
TRBJ2-1 TRBD2 . TRBV7-6 TGTGCCAGCACCGAAATTCCTAGCGGGAGTTCCTACAATGAGCAGTTCTTC CASTEIPSGSSYNEQFF
TRBJ1-2 TRBD1 . TRBV9 TGTGCCAGCAGTGAGACCGGAACAGGGGTGGACGGCTACACCTTC CASSETGTGVDGYTF
TRBJ2-5 TRBD2 once TRBV2 TGTGCCAGCAGTGGGGCGGGGGAATGGGACCAGTACTTC CASSGAGEWDQYF
TRBJ1-2 TRBD1 . TRBV7-9 TGTGCCAGCAGCTTGCTACAGGGGAAGAATGGCTACACCTTC CASSLLQGKNGYTF
TRBJ2-3 TRBD2 once TRBV29-1 TGCAGCGTTGAAGATCGGCCCATAGCGGGGGGCGCGGATACGCAGTATTTT CSVEDRPIAGGADTQYF
TRBJ2-7 . once TRBV27 TGTGCCAGCAGTTTAAATCTAGGGAGCTACGAGCAGTACTTC CASSLNLGSYEQYF
TRBJ2-7 . . TRBV4-2 TGTGCCAGCAGCCATAATGTTGATACAGAGACCTACGAGCAGTACTTC CASSHNVDTETYEQYF
TRBJ2-7 TRBD1 . TRBV10-1 TGCGCCAGCAGTGGCGGGACAGGGGGCTACGAGCAGTACTTC CASSGGTGGYEQYF
TRBJ2-5 TRBD1 . TRBV2 TGTGCCAGCAGTAAAGACAGGGGACCGCAAGAGACCCAGTACTTC CASSKDRGPQETQYF
TRBJ2-2 TRBD1 once TRBV28 TGTGCCAGCAGTAGAGGGACAGGTCGAAACACCGGGGAGCTGTTTTTT CASSRGTGRNTGELFF
TRBJ2-1 TRBD1 . TRBV9 TGTGCCAGCAGCATTCAACCGGGACAGCACTACAATGAGCAGTTCTTC CASSIQPGQHYNEQFF
TRBJ1-2 . . TRBV7-3 TGTGCCAGCAGCTTAACAGGAGAGGAAGGCTACACCTTC CASSLTGEEGYTF
TRBJ1-5 TRBD1 . TRBV28 TGTGCCAGCAGTTCCCGACAGGGGCTGGGCAATCAGCCCCAGCATTTT CASSSRQGLGNQPQHF
TRBJ1-2 . . TRBV29-1 TGCAGCGTTCATTTAGAAAACTATGGCTACACCTTC CSVHLENYGYTF
TRBJ2-1 TRBD2 . TRBV5-1 TGCGCCAGCAGCTCGACTCTAGCGGGTGAGCAGTTCTTC CASSSTLAGEQFF
TRBJ2-1 . . TRBV27 TGTGCCAGCAGTTTAGTGGTGGGTGGAGTCAATGAGCAGTTCTTC CASSLVVGGVNEQFF
TRBJ2-7 TRBD1 . TRBV10-1 TGCGCCAGCATGTCAGGGGGCATCCACGAGCAGTACTTC CASMSGGIHEQYF
TRBJ1-5 TRBD1 . TRBV28 TGTGCCAGCAGTTTTAGGAGGGGGCAGGGAATCGGTCAGCCCCAGCATTTT CASSFRRGQGIGQPQHF
TRBJ2-7 TRBD2 . TRBV5-4 TGTGCCAGCAGTGTAGGACTAGCCGAGAGCTCCTACGAGCAGTACTTC CASSVGLAESSYEQYF
TRBJ1-5 . . TRBV6-5 TGTGCCAGCAGCCAAAGCCTACCTTATCAGCCCCAGCATTTT CASSQSLPYQPQHF
TRBJ1-4 . . TRBV28 TGTGCCAGCAGTTTGGCAGGGTTAGGCGAAAAACTGTTTTTT CASSLAGLGEKLFF
TRBJ2-7 . . TRBV9 TGTGCCAGCAGCGATACCTCCACGGACATCCCCTACGAGCAGTACTTC CASSDTSTDIPYEQYF
TRBJ1-1 TRBD1 . TRBV6-5 TGTGCCAGCATTATAAAACAGGGGAGGAACACTGAAGCTTTCTTT CASIIKQGRNTEAFF
TRBJ2-2 . few TRBV30 TGTGCCTGGAGTCAGGGACACTTCACCGGGGAGCTGTTTTTT CAWSQGHFTGELFF
TRBJ2-1 . once TRBV18 TGTGCCAGCTCACCACTTCCTGGACACCTATACAATGAGCAGTTCTTC CASSPLPGHLYNEQFF
TRBJ2-7 . . TRBV6-5 TGTGCCAGCAACATGGGCATCTTGGACGAGCAGTACTTC CASNMGILDEQYF
TRBJ2-1 TRBD1 . TRBV23-1 TGCGCCAGCAGTCAACCACTACTATCTCGGGACAGGGTTAACAATGAGCAGTTCTTC CASSQPLLSRDRVNNEQFF
TRBJ1-4 TRBD1 . TRBV7-9 TGTGCCAGCAGCTACCGGGACAGGGGTAATGAAAAACTGTTTTTT CASSYRDRGNEKLFF
TRBJ2-7 TRBD2 . TRBV4-1 TGCGCCAGCAGCCTAAGAATTGGGGGAGGGCCGAGCTCCTACGAGCAGTACTTC CASSLRIGGGPSSYEQYF
TRBJ1-6 . . TRBV27 TGTGCCAGCAGTTCCGGGGTATCGGTCTCACCCCTCCACTTT CASSSGVSVSPLHF
TRBJ1-2 . . TRBV29-1 TGCAGCGTTATTGACAGGAGTTTAGACTATGGCTACACCTTC CSVIDRSLDYGYTF
TRBJ1-1 . . TRBV10-3 TGTGCCATCACCGGTAACGAGAACACTGAAGCTTTCTTT CAITGNENTEAFF
TRBJ2-7 TRBD2 . TRBV27 TGTGCCAGCAGGCCCCCATCCAGCGGGAGAGTAGAGCAGTACTTC CASRPPSSGRVEQYF
TRBJ2-7 TRBD1 . TRBV28 TGTGCCAGCAGCTCATTCGGACAGGGGGAAATCTACGAGCAGTACTTC CASSSFGQGEIYEQYF
TRBJ1-1 . . TRBV6-5 TGTGCCAGCAGTTACTCGGGCAGGGGAAGGAACACTGAAGCTTTCTTT CASSYSGRGRNTEAFF
TRBJ2-2 . . TRBV9 TGTGCCAGCAGCGTACAGAACACCGGGGAGCTGTTTTTT CASSVQNTGELFF
TRBJ2-5 TRBD2 . TRBV5-1 TGCGCCAGCAGCGCCATCCTGACTAGCGGGGGGTTTGAGACCCAGTACTTC CASSAILTSGGFETQYF
TRBJ1-2 TRBD1 . TRBV2 TGTGCCGGACTTAGACAGGGGGCCCTCTATGGCTACACCTTC CAGLRQGALYGYTF